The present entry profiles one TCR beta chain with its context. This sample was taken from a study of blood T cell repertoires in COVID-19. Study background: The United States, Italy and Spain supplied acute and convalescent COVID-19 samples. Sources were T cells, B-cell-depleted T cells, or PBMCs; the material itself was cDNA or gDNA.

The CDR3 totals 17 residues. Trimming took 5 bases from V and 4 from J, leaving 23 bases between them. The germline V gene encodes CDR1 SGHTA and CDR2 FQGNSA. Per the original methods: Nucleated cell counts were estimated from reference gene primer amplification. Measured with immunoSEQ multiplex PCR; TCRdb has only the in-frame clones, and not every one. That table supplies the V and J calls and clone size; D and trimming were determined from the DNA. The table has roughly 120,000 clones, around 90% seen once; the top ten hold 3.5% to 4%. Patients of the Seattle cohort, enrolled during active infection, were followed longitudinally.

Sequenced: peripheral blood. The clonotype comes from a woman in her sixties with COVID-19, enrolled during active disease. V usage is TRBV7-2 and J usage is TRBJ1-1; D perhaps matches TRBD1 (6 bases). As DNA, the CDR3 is TGTGCCAGCAGCCTTAGATTGGGACACTTCTTAGGCACTGAAGCTTTCTTT. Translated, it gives CASSLRLGHFLGTEAFF.